This TCR beta chain comes out of a study of blood T cell repertoires in COVID-19. Study in general: Donors in the United States, Italy and Spain gave samples during acute or convalescent COVID-19. From T cells, B-cell-depleted T cells, or PBMCs came the material, which was cDNA or gDNA.

Germline CDR1 SGDLS, CDR2 YYNGEE. The trim removed 4 bases at V and 3 bases at J, leaving 3 bases unmatched. The CDR3 is 14 residues long. Followed longitudinally, the Seattle patients had been enrolled during active infection. The authors' processing: It was from reference gene primer amplification that nucleated cell counts were estimated. Clones were sequenced by immunoSEQ multiplex PCR, and TCRdb holds only the in-frame ones, with some missing. The V and J calls and clone size are taken from that table; D and trimming were inferred from the DNA. Of about 76,000 clones in the sample, around 85% were seen once. This clone was detected once.

This sequence joins TRBV9 and TRBJ2-5; 10 nucleotides align to TRBD2. The receptor comes from a middle-aged man with COVID-19, enrolled during active disease. Sample: peripheral blood. The CDR3 protein is CASSFGLAEETQYF. The CDR3 region has the DNA TGTGCCAGCAGCTTCGGACTAGCGGAAGAGACCCAGTACTTC.